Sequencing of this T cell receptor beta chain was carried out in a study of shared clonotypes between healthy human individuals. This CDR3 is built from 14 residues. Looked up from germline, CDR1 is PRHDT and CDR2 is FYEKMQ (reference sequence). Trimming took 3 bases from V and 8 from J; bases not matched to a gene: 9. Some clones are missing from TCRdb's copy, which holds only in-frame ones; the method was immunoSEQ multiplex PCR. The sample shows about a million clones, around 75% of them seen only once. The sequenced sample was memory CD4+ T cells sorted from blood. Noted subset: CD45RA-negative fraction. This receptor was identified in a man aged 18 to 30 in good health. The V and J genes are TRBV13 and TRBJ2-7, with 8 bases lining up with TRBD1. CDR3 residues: CASSLYLTGAQQYF. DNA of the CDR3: TGTGCCAGCAGCTTGTACCTGACAGGGGCCCAGCAGTACTTC.